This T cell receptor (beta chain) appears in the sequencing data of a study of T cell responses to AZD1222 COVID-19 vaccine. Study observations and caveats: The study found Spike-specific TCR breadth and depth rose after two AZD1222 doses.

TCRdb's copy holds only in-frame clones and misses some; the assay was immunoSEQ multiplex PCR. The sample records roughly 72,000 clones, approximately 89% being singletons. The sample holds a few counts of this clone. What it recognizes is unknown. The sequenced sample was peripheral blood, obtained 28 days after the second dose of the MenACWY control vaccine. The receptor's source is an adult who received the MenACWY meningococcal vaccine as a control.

CDR3 loop: CASSERRQVYGQPQHF. The CDR3 DNA reads TGTGCCAGCAGTGAGAGAAGGCAAGTGTATGGTCAGCCCCAGCATTTT. The rearrangement links TRBV2 to TRBJ1-5; D is undetermined. Trimming stripped 3 bases from V and 6 bases from J, with 18 bases between. The CDR3 spans 16 residues. Germline V lookup: CDR1 SNHLY, CDR2 FYNNEI.